The sequence of this TCR beta chain was determined in a study of T cell repertoires in cytomegalovirus infection (dated by TCRdb to the late 2010s). Context from the whole study: Alongside well-studied HLA-B-restricted epitopes, the peptide stimulations were aimed at recently identified HLA-C-restricted CMV epitopes, whose presentation resists viral immunomodulation. Because public TCR beta signatures pointed to carriage of CMV infection together with the matching HLA type, the HLA type of each donor mattered for the analysis.

V is clipped by 1 base and J by 5 bases, and the sequence between their germline boundaries is 11 bases long. The germline V gene sets CDR1 to SGHTA and CDR2 to FQGNSA. The CDR3 holds 15 amino acids from the cysteine to the phenylalanine. The kept DNA is CDR3 alone, 45 bases in frame from the first base. This clonotype was recorded at least ten times. Its recognized antigen is unknown. One base away there is no much larger clone; base qualities are not given. The run used an Illumina HiSeq 1500. The raw public reads went through TCRdb reprocessing: fastp at Q25, MiXCR clone calling, in-frame beta chains kept. CDR3 protein sequences are deduplicated, and each keeps its most common genes and DNA. For this sample the table gives fewer than 850,000 distinct CDR3 sequences, of which under 35% were detected only once. Under 15% of the sample comes from the top ten. What the authors observed across the whole study: Cumulative frequency of public TCR beta family members discriminated carriers of CMV infection plus the relevant HLA type in this cohort and an independent approximately 400-donor cohort. The ex vivo response was dominated by HLA-C-restricted CMV-specific TCR beta clonotypes, and the single most frequent clonotype in two of eight donors was supplied by these HLA-C-restricted clonotypes.

This specimen's treatment or condition label, per the study, means: in vitro stimulation with specific CMV peptide epitopes to enrich CMV-specific T cells. The receptor was derived from a human donor in good health (CMV status not recorded). Some clones in this sample may be carry-over from other donors' samples. Recombination linked TRBV7-2 to TRBJ1-4; too little of a D gene remains to name it. Source: cultured CD8+ T cells from PBMCs, taken from culture after CMV antigen stimulation. At the DNA level, the sequence is TGTGCCAGCAGCTTAGAGGCCAGGCCAAATGAAAAACTGTTTTTT. Its protein product is CASSLEARPNEKLFF.